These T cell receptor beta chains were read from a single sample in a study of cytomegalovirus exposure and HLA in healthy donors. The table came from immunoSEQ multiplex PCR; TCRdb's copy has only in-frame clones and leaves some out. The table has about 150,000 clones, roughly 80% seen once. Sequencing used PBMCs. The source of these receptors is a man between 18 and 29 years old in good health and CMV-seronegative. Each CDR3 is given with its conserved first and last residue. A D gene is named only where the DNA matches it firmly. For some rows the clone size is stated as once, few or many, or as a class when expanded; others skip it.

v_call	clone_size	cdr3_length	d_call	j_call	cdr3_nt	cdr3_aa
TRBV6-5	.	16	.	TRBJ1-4	TGTGCCGGCAGTTACGGGGGGGGCGCAACTAATGAAAAACTGTTTTTT	CAGSYGGGATNEKLFF
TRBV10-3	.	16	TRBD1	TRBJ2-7	TGTGCCATCAGTGCCCCCCTCGGACAGGGGGTCTACGAGCAGTACTTC	CAISAPLGQGVYEQYF
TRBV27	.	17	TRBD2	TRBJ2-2	TGTGCCAGCAGTTTACCTTCAAGCGGGAACGTCACCGGGGAGCTGTTTTTT	CASSLPSSGNVTGELFF
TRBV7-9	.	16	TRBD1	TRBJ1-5	TGTGCCAGCAGCCTCCCGGGACAGGGCTCTAATCAGCCCCAGCATTTT	CASSLPGQGSNQPQHF
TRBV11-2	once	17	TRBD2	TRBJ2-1	TGTGCCAGCAGCTCCCTGACTAGCGGGGGCTGGGTGGGTGAGCAGTTCTTC	CASSSLTSGGWVGEQFF
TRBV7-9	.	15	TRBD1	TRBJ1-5	TGTGCCAGCAGCCCCGGGACAGGGAGCAATCAGCCCCAGCATTTT	CASSPGTGSNQPQHF
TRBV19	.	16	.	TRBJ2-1	TGTGCCAGTAGTATTTTTCTAGCCCCCGACTACAATGAGCAGTTCTTC	CASSIFLAPDYNEQFF
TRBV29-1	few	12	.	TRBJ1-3	TGCAGCGTCCGGACTGAAGGAAACACCATATATTTT	CSVRTEGNTIYF
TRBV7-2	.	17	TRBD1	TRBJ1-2	TGTGCCAGCAGCTTAGTTCCCGGGACAGGGGGGAACTATGGCTACACCTTC	CASSLVPGTGGNYGYTF
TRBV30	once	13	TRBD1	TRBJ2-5	TGTGCCTGGAGTCCCAACAGGGGGGAGACCCAGTACTTC	CAWSPNRGETQYF
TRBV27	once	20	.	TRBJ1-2	TGTGCCAGCTCTCGGGGAGGGTTGGGGCGGCTGACGGCCGGTACCTATGGCTACACCTTC	CASSRGGLGRLTAGTYGYTF
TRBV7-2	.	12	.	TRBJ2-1	TGTGCCAGCAGCTTCCGGGAGAGCCCGAAGTTCTTC	CASSFRESPKFF
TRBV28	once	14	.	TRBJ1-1	TGTGCCAGCAGTTTACTACAGACGAACACTGAAGCTTTCTTT	CASSLLQTNTEAFF
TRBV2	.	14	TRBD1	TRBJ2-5	TGTGCCAGTGAAAGGGACAGGGAGGGAGAGACCCAGTACTTC	CASERDREGETQYF
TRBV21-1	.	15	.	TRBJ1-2	TGTGCCAGCATCGGGACTCCGCAAAGGGGCTATGGCTACACCTTC	CASIGTPQRGYGYTF
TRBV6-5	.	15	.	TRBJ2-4	TGTGCCAGCAGTTATTCGAGGTCCGCCAAAAACATTCAGTACTTC	CASSYSRSAKNIQYF
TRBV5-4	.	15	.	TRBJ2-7	TGTGCCAGCAGCCTCCCCGGACATAATTCCTACGAGCAGTACTTC	CASSLPGHNSYEQYF
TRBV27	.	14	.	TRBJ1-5	TGTGCCAGCAGACTGATTGGTGGCAATCAGCCCCAGCATTTT	CASRLIGGNQPQHF
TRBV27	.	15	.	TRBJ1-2	TGTGCCAGCAGTTTCGGGGGGAGAGCTAACTATGGCTACACCTTC	CASSFGGRANYGYTF
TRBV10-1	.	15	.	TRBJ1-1	TGCACACTTTTCCCGAGCACACTGGGCCTTTCGTTAGCTTTCTTT	CTLFPSTLGLSLAFF
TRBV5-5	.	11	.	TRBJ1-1	TGTGCCAGCAGCCTAAACACTGAAGCTTTCTTT	CASSLNTEAFF
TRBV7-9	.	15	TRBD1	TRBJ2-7	TGTGCCAGCAGCTTAGCTTACAGGGGGAGATACGAGCAGTACTTC	CASSLAYRGRYEQYF
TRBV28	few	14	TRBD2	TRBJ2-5	TGTGCCAGCAGTCCCTGGACTAGCGTAGAGACCCAGTACTTC	CASSPWTSVETQYF
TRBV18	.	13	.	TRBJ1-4	TGTGCCAGCTCTGGGGGCGTTAATGAAAAACTGTTTTTT	CASSGGVNEKLFF
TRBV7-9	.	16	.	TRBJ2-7	TGTGCCAGCAGCCAAGGGGGTAAGGCCAGCACCTACGAGCAGTACTTC	CASSQGGKASTYEQYF
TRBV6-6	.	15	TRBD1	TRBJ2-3	TGTGCCAGCAATAAAAGGGACAGGGACGCAGATACGCAGTATTTT	CASNKRDRDADTQYF
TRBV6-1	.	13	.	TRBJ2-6	TGTGCCAGCACGGAGGGAGGGGCCAACGTCCTGACTTTC	CASTEGGANVLTF
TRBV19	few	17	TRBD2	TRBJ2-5	TGTGCCAGTAGTAGTACCCTAGCGGGGAGAGGCGGAGAGACCCAGTACTTC	CASSSTLAGRGGETQYF
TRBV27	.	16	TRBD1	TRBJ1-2	TGTGCCAGCAGTCGGTCCGCGGGGACAGGCCTCACGAGCTACACCTTC	CASSRSAGTGLTSYTF
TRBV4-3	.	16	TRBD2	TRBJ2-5	TGCGCCAGCAGCCAAGATGCAGGACTAGCGGGAGAGACCCAGTACTTC	CASSQDAGLAGETQYF
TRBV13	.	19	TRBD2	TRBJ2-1	TGTGCCAGCAGCTTAGATAGGCTAGCGGGAGAAGGGCCCGACAATGAGCAGTTCTTC	CASSLDRLAGEGPDNEQFF
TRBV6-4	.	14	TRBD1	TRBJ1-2	TGTGCCAGCAGTGAAGGGACAGGGAGTAGTGGCTACACCTTC	CASSEGTGSSGYTF
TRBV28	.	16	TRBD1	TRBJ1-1	TGTGCCAGCAGTCGAGGACAGGGGGCCTTGAACACTGAAGCTTTCTTT	CASSRGQGALNTEAFF